This T cell receptor beta chain came from a study of blood T cell repertoires in COVID-19. Sequencing used immunoSEQ multiplex PCR; TCRdb keeps in-frame clones, though not all of them. The sample contains roughly 54,000 clones, over 90% of which appear only once. V lost 6 bases and J lost 4; bases outside the gene matches: 8. CDR1 is MDHEN and CDR2 is SYDVKM in the germline V gene. The CDR3 has 16 residues. Sample: peripheral blood. The chain recombines TRBV28 with TRBJ2-1, with 11 bases fitting TRBD2. This receptor was taken from a man aged 50-60 years with acute or convalescent COVID-19. This CDR3 reads CASSSPTSGAYNEQFF. CDR3 in DNA: TGTGCCAGCAGCTCCCCGACTAGCGGGGCTTACAATGAGCAGTTCTTC. Complete variable domain (other parts from reference TRBV28 and TRBJ2-1): DVKVTQSSRYLVKRTGEKVFLECVQDMDHENMFWYRQDPGLGLRLIYFSYDVKMKEKGDIPEGYSVSREKKERFSLILESASTNQTSMYLCASSSPTSGAYNEQFFGPGTRLTVL.